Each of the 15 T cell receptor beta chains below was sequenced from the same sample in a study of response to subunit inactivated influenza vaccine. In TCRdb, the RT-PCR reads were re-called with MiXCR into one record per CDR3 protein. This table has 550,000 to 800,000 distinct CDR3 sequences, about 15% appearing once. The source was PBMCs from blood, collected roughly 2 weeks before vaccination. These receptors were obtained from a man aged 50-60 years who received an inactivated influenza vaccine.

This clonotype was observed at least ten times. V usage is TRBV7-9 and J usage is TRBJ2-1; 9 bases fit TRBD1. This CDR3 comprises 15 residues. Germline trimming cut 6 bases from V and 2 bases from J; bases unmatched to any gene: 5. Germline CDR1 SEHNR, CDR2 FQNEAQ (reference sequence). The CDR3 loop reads CASRRGTGTYNEQFF. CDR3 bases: TGTGCCAGCAGACGAGGGACAGGGACCTACAATGAGCAGTTCTTC.

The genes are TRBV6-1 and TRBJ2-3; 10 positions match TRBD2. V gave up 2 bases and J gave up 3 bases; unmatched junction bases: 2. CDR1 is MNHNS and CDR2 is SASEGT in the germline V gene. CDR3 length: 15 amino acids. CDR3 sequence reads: CASSEPSGGTDTQYF. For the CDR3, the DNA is TGTGCCAGCAGTGAACCTAGCGGGGGTACAGATACGCAGTATTTT.

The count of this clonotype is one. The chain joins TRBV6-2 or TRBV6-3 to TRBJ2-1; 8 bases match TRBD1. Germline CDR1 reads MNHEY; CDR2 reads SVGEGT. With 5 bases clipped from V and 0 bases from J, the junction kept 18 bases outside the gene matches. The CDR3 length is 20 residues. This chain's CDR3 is CASSHLGQGAPPSSYNEQFF. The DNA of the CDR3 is TGTGCCAGCAGTCACCTGGGGCAGGGGGCCCCCCCTAGCTCCTACAATGAGCAGTTCTTC.

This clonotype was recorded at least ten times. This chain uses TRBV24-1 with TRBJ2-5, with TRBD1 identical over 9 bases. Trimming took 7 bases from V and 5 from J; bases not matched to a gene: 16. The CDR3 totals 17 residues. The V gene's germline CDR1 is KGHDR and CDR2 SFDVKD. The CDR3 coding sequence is TGTGCCACCAGCTCCCCCGGAGGGACAGGGTCGGTGGAGACCCAGTACTTC. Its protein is CATSSPGGTGSVETQYF.

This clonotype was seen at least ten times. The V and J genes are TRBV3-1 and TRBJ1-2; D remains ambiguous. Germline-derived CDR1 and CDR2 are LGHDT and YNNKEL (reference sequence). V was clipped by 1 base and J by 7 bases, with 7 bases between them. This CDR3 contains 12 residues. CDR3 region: CASSQGQGGYTF. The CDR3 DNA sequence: TGTGCCAGCAGCCAAGGCCAAGGTGGCTACACCTTC.

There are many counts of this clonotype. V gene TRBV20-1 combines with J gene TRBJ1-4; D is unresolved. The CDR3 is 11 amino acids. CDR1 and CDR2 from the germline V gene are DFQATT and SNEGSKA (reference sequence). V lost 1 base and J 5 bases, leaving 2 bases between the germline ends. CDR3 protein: CSARVNEKLFF. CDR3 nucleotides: TGCAGTGCTAGAGTAAATGAAAAACTGTTTTTT.

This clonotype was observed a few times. The CDR3 region has the DNA TGCGCCAGCAGCAGGGGAGGACTAGACGGGTCGAAAGAGCAGTACTTC. Translation: CASSRGGLDGSKEQYF. The rearrangement uses TRBV5-1 and TRBJ2-7, with TRBD2 identical over 7 bases. The CDR3 sequence is 16 residues long. Germline assignment: CDR1 SGHRS and CDR2 YFSETQ. The V gene end was trimmed by 4 bases and the J gene end by 7 bases; junction bases not matched to a gene: 17.

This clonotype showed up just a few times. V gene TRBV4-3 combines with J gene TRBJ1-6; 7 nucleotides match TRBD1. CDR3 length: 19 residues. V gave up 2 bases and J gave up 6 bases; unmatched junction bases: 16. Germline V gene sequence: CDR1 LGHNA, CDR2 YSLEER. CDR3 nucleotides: TGCGCCAGCAGCCAATTCGGGACATCAGGGAGGGGGCGTAATTCACCCCTCCACTTT. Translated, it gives CASSQFGTSGRGRNSPLHF.

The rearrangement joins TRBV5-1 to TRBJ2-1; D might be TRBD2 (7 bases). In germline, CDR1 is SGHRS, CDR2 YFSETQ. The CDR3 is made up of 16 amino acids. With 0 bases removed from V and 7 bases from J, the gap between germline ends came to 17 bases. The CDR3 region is CASSLAGGGHWNEQFF. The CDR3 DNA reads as TGCGCCAGCAGCTTGGCCGGCGGGGGCCACTGGAATGAGCAGTTCTTC.

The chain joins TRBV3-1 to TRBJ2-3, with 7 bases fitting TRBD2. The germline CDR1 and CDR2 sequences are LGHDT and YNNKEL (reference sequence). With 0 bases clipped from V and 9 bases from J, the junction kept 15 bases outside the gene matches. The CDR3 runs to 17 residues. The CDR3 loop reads CASSQEWKARGGDTQYF. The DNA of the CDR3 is TGTGCCAGCAGCCAAGAATGGAAGGCCCGTGGGGGGGACACGCAGTATTTT.

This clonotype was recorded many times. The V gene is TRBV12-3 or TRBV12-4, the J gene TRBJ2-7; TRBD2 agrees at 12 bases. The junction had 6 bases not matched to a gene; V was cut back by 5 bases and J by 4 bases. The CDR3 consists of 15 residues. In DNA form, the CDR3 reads TGTGCCAGCAGTCTACGGACTAGCGGGATTTACGAGCAGTACTTC. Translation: CASSLRTSGIYEQYF.

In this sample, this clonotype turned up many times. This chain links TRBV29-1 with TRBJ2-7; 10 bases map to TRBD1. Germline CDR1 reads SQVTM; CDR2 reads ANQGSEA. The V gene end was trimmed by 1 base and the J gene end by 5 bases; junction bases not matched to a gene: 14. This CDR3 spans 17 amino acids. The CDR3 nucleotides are TGCAGCGTTGAAGGGGAGGGACAGGGGATGGCGAGGAACGAGCAGTACTTC. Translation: CSVEGEGQGMARNEQYF.

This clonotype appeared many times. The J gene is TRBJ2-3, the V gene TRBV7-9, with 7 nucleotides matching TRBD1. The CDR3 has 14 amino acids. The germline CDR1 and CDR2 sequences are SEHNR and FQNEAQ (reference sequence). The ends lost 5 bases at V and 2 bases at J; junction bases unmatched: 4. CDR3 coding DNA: TGTGCCAGCAGCCTACAGGGGCCCACAGATACGCAGTATTTT. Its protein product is CASSLQGPTDTQYF.

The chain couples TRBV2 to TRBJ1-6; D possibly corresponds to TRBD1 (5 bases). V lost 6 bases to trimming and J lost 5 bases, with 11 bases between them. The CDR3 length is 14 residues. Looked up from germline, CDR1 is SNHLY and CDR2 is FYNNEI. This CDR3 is CASSERGDNSPLHF. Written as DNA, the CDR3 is TGTGCCAGCAGCGAAAGGGGCGATAATTCACCCCTCCACTTT.

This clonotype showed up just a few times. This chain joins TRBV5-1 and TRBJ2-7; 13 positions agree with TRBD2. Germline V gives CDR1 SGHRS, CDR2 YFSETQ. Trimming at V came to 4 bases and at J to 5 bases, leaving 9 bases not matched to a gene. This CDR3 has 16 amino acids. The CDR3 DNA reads TGCGCCAGCAGCCCGGGGACTAGCGGGGTAGGCGACGAGCAGTACTTC. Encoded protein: CASSPGTSGVGDEQYF. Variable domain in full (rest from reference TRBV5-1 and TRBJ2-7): KAGVTQTPRYLIKTRGQQVTLSCSPISGHRSVSWYQQTPGQGLQFLFEYFSETQRNKGNFPGRFSGRQFSNSRSEMNVSTLELGDSALYLCASSPGTSGVGDEQYFGPGTRLTVT.